The T cell receptor (beta chain) under discussion was sequenced for a study of T cells in Graves' hyperthyroidism and ophthalmopathy (dated by TCRdb to the late 2010s). Some background on the complete study: To identify distinguishing TCR V-J signatures, a discovery cohort of about a hundred patients was used, comprising 43 with Graves' ophthalmopathy and approximately 58 with stable Graves' hyperthyroidism. Whether ophthalmopathy could be predicted prospectively was tested in an independent validation cohort made up of approximately 19 hyperthyroidism patients plus 17 patients who later progressed to ophthalmopathy. The roughly 99 discovery patients were divided at random into training and test sets in a 7:3 ratio. In several Graves' hyperthyroidism patients, the study also compared T-cell repertoires from thyroid tissue with T-cell repertoires from blood. After blood sampling, hyperthyroidism patients were treated with methimazole at a starting dose of 30 mg daily, and ophthalmopathy patients were treated with high-dose intravenous methylprednisolone. TCR Vbeta CDR3 sequencing of roughly 140 peripheral blood samples (43 ophthalmopathy, roughly 74 hyperthyroidism and roughly 17 progressor patients) is reported in the paper. Overall results and qualifications from the work: Sample size was not statistically predetermined, and blinding of investigators to group allocation was not performed. A 13 V-J signature model separated ophthalmopathy from stable hyperthyroidism, with over 85% sensitivity and roughly 81% specificity in cross-validation and 80%/75% in testing. Most expanded thyroid clonotypes (frequency above 0.001) were also found in blood, which suggests that blood repertoires may mirror thyroid immune responses. In validation, progression to ophthalmopathy was predicted by the model with nearly 71% sensitivity and roughly 72% specificity, a median of around 5.9 months before onset.

The CDR3, from cysteine to phenylalanine, totals 15 residues. The retained sequence is limited to the CDR3, 45 bases, with the frame set at the first base. The germline V gene gives CDR1 as SGHTA and CDR2 as FQGNSA. V is cut by 5 bases and J by 4 bases, and the space between the germline ends is 17 bases. The TCR beta CDR3 regions were amplified from RNA transcripts. A first-round RT-PCR of the TCR CDR3 used the HTBI primer set with the Qiagen OneStep RT-PCR kit. The libraries were constructed in a second round of multiplex PCR and then size-selected and purified. Libraries were sequenced paired-end with 100 bp reads on an Illumina HiSeq2000. The source study handled its data this way. SOAPnuke was used to process the raw data, throwing out any read that contained adapters or uncalled bases, had a mean Phred below 15, or lacked an exact constant-primer or identifier match. High-quality paired reads were merged with COPE v1.2.5, and unique nucleotide sequences were defined as clonotypes. MiTCR v1.1 was used to align clonotypes to the IMGT TRBV, TRBD and TRBJ reference segments. Only V-J combinations with frequency above 0.0001, covering 99% to 99.2% of repertoires, were analysed. A TCS score was defined as the ratio of F50 (clonal expansion) to E x V (chaos), with BLOSUM62-based TCRdist applied between CDR3 peptides within each V-J. Welch's t-statistics and random forest reduced approximately 520 V-J features to about 13, which were used in a naive Bayes classifier (R e1071). The Morisita-Horn index was used to measure how similar the thyroid and blood repertoires were. The public reads were quality trimmed at Q25 with fastp and then assembled into clones with MiXCR by TCRdb, keeping productive beta chains. Duplicate CDR3 protein sequences are folded into a single record with the most common DNA and genes. The V and J calls, along with clone size, are taken from TCRdb and not from the paper's own processing. A total of about 570,000 distinct CDR3 sequences appear in this sample, around 46% of them only once. The ten largest clones capture under 20% of the sample.

In the case of this clonotype: Its cognate antigen has yet to be identified. Within one base of it there is no much larger clone, and no base qualities were kept.

Exclusion was applied to patients with uncontrolled infections, other autoimmune diseases, pregnancy or lactation. Diagnoses were based on clinical symptoms, serum thyroxine and TRAb, thyroid ultrasound and orbital computed tomography. Trizol reagent was used to extract total RNA, and RNA quality was then checked on an Agilent 2100 Bioanalyzer. The specimen sequenced was peripheral blood or thyroid tissue (not recorded which). The V and J genes are TRBV7-2 and TRBJ2-5, and the D gene may be TRBD2, 6 bases matching. This receptor was taken from an adult woman with Graves' disease, either hyperthyroidism or ophthalmopathy (not recorded which). The CDR3 region reads CASSRPLSGAETQYF. In nucleotides, the sequence is TGTGCCAGCAGCCGACCCCTTTCGGGAGCAGAGACCCAGTACTTC.